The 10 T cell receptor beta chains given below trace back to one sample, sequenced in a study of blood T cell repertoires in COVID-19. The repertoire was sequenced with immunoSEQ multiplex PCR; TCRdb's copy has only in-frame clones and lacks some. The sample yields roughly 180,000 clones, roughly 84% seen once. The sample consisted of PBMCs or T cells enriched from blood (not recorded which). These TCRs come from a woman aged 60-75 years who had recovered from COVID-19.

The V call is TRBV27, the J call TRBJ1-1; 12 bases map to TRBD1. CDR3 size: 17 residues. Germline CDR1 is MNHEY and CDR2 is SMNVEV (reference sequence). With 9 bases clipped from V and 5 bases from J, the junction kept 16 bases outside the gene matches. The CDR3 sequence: CASHPGQGARLRTEAFF. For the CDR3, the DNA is TGTGCCAGTCACCCGGGACAGGGGGCCCGATTGAGGACTGAAGCTTTCTTT.

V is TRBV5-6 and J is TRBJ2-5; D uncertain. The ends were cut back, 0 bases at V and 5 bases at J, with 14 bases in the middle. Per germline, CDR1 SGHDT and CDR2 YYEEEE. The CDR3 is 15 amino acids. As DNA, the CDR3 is TGTGCCAGCAGCTTGGCGTCCTACTACTTGGAGACCCAGTACTTC. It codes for CASSLASYYLETQYF.

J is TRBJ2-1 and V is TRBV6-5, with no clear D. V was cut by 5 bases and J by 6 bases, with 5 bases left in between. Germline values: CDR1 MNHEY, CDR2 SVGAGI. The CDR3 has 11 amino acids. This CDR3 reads CASSLSNEQFF. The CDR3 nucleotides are TGTGCCAGCAGTCTTAGCAATGAGCAGTTCTTC.

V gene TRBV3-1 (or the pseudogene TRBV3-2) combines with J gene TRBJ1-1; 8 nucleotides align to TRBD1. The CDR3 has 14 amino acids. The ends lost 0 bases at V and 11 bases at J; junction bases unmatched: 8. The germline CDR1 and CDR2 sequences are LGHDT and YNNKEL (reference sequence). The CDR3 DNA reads TGTGCCAGCAGCCAAGACAGTGGGACAGGCTATGCTTTCTTT. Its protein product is CASSQDSGTGYAFF.

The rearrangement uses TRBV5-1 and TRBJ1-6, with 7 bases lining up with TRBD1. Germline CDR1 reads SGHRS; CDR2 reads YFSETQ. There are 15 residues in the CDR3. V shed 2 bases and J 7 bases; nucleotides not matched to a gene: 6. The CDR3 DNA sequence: TGCGCCAGCAGCTTCTCGACAGGGCTAAATTCACCCCTCCACTTT. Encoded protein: CASSFSTGLNSPLHF.

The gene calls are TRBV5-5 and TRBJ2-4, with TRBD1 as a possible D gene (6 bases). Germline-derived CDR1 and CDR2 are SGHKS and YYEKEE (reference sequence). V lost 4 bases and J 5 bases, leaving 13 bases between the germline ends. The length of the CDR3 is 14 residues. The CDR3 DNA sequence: TGTGCCAGCAGCCCCCGGGACATACAAAACATTCAGTACTTC. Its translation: CASSPRDIQNIQYF.

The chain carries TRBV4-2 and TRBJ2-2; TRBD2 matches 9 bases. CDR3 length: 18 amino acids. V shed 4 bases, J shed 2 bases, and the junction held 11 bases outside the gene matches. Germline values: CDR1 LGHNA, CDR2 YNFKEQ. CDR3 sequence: CASSRDGTSTLNTGELFF. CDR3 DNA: TGTGCCAGCAGCCGAGACGGGACTAGCACCCTTAACACCGGGGAGCTGTTTTTT.

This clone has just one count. The CDR3 region is CASSLGDRGPYEQYF. The CDR3 DNA reads TGCGCCAGCAGCTTGGGGGACAGGGGCCCCTACGAGCAGTACTTC. The chain uses TRBV5-1 and TRBJ2-7; 10 nucleotides align to TRBD1. CDR1 and CDR2 from the germline V gene are SGHRS and YFSETQ. Trimming removed 0 bases from V and 2 bases from J; junction bases left unmatched: 2. This CDR3 is built from 15 residues.

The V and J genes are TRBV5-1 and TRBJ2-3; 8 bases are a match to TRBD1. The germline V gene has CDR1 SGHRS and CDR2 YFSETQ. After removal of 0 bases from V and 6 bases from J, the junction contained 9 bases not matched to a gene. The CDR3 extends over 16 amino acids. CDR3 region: CASSLAWQGAWDTQYF. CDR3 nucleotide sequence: TGCGCCAGCAGCTTGGCATGGCAGGGGGCGTGGGATACGCAGTATTTT.

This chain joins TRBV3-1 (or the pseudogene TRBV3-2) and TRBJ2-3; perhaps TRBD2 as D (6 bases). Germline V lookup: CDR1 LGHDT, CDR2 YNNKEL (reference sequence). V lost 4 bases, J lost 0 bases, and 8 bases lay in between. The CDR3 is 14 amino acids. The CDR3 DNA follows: TGTGCCAGCAGCCCGCGGGGTAGCACAGATACGCAGTATTTT. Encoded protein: CASSPRGSTDTQYF.